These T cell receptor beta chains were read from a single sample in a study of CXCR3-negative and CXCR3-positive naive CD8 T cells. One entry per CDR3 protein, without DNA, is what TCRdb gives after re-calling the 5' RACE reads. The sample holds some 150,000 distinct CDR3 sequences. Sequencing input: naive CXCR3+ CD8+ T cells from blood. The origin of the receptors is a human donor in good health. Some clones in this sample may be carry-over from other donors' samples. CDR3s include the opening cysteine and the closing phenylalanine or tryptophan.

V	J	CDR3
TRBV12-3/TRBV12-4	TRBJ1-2	CASTLQGAVDGYTF
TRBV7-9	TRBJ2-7	CASSLQETGHEQYF
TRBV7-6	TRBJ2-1	CASSLDSSAYNEQFF
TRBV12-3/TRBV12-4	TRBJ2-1	CASSQTLAGGTSSYNEQFF
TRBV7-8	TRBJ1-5	CASSLVGNSNQPQHF
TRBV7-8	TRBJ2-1	CASSLVAGHNERFF
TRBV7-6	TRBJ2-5	CASSLDRAMQRGGQETQYF
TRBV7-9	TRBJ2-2	CASSFSVRLVTGELFF
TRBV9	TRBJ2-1	CASSAGSGGLATEQFF
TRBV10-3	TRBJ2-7	CATGSPHSYEQYF
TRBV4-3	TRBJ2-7	CASSLITGTNSYEQYF
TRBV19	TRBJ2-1	CASSIWSDYNEQFF
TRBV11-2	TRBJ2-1	CASSSSGTTKFF
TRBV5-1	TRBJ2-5	CASSFLDGEQETQYF
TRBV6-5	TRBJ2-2	CASSYWDRVEVLPGELFF
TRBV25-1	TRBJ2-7	CASSESGYEQYF
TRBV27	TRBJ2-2	CASSPSFSGELFF
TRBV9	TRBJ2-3	CASSVGGVDTQCF
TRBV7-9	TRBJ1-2	CASSFSTVWGYTF
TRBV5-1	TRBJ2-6	CASSQPMMEIKNVLTF
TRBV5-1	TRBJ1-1	CASSKGHEITEAFF
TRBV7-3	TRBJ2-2	CASSLTFGGGLNTGELFF
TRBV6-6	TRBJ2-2	CASSTNTGELFF
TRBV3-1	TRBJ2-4	CASSQEAGAIGTNIQYF
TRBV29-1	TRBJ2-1	CSARGVAGGPEGYNEQFF
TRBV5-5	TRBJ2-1	CASSPVQGSYNEQFF
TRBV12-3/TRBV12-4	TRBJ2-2	CASGSGQNTGELFF
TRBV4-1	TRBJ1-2	CASSHTRDGYTF
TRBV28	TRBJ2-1	CATMAGAGYNEQFF
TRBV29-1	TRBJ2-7	CSVEDLEWEQYF
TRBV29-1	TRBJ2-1	CSASRTSGREPNEQFF
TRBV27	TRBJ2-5	CASSLSGETQYF
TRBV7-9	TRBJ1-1	CASSWTGGEYTEAFF
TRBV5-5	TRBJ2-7	CASSLRSYENYEQYF
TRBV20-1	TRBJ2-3	CSAFSGRARAQYF